The T cell receptor (beta chain) under discussion was sequenced for a study of shared clonotypes between healthy human individuals. At the deep level, the assay was run. Sequencing used immunoSEQ multiplex PCR; TCRdb keeps in-frame clones, though not all of them. Of about 1 million clones in the sample, about 80% were seen once. The sequencing input was memory CD4+ T cells sorted from blood. Documented subset: CD45RA-negative fraction. The TCR comes from a man younger than 35 in good health.

The CDR3 DNA follows: TGTGCCAGCAGCTTAGGTCTGGGGACAAATTGGGACGAGCAGTACTTC. It codes for CASSLGLGTNWDEQYF. This rearrangement joins TRBV7-9 to TRBJ2-7, with a tentative D call TRBD1 (6 bases). V was cut by 1 base and J by 5 bases, with 18 bases left in between. Germline V lookup: CDR1 SEHNR, CDR2 FQNEAQ (reference sequence). This CDR3 is 16 amino acids long. Full variable domain (outside the CDR3, taken from reference TRBV7-9 and TRBJ2-7): DTGVSQNPRHKITKRGQNVTFRCDPISEHNRLYWYRQTLGQGPEFLTYFQNEAQLEKSRLLSDRFSAERPKGSFSTLEIQRTEQGDSAMYLCASSLGLGTNWDEQYFGPGTRLTVT.